This TCR beta chain was obtained from a study of cytomegalovirus exposure and HLA in healthy donors (dated by TCRdb to about 2017). Notes on the research overall: According to a later analysis, the 110 or so validation repertoires were produced on the same platform as the 700 or so repertoires of the first cohort. The study was designed to test whether signatures of past pathogen exposure could be identified by cataloging public T cell receptors. To predict cytomegalovirus infection status, the study brought together high-throughput TCR immunosequencing, statistical association of individual TCRs with disease status, and machine learning. A separate validation cohort of about 110 different subjects was used in addition to the 666-subject first cohort. The research as a whole found: A few of the identified cytomegalovirus-associated TCR beta chains were confirmed in vitro to be specific for cytomegalovirus antigens. The classifier was reported to diagnose cytomegalovirus status with high specificity and sensitivity in both the original and validation cohorts. Across donors, most TCR sequences were observed very rarely, whereas some public TCRs were present in many individuals. Subsequent analysis determined that TCRs grouped into clusters in the first cohort also showed a tendency toward co-occurrence across the roughly 120 validation repertoires, and approximately 94% of cluster scores exceeded 0. A later analysis had no HLA typing for the validation cohort, so co-occurrence there was scored across all 130 or so repertoires. The study gave a list of 150 to 200 TCR beta chains associated with cytomegalovirus. It was suggested by the authors that the approach could potentially be generalized to other disease states and immunological phenotypes.

The donors were included in the validation cohort of approximately 120 subjects, a group kept apart from the roughly 700-subject first cohort. This clone was detected a few times. Which antigen it targets is not known. Base qualities are missing; no much larger clone stands one base away. Additional DNA sequences in this sample encode the identical CDR3. The method behind the library was the immunoSEQ multiplex PCR assay. Per the original workflow: To diagnose cytomegalovirus status from the catalog of TCR beta chain sequences, a statistical classification framework was built. Sourced from immuneACCESS, this table was stored by TCRdb with only in-frame sequences that have V and J called. A share of the clones is absent; for the studies checked, an unresolved V gene accounts for under half, and the remainder has no known explanation. That table supplies the V and J calls and clone size; D and trimming were determined from the DNA. For this sample the table gives about 86,000 clones, of which 85% to 95% were detected only once. The top ten hold 0.65% to 0.8% of the sample.

The CDR3 runs 12 amino acids, cysteine and phenylalanine included. CDR3 DNA is the only sequence kept; it has 36 bases, read in frame from the first base. CDR1 and CDR2 (SGHAT, FQNNGV) derive from the germline V gene. The trim is 1 base for V and 3 bases for J, with a gap of 3 bases between the germline ends. Sequences were obtained from PBMCs. This TCR was recovered from a man aged 18 to 35 in good health and CMV-seronegative. The chain uses TRBV11-2 and TRBJ2-5; the D gene assignment is ambiguous. The CDR3 loop reads CASSLAEETQYF. The nucleotides are TGTGCCAGCAGCTTAGCGGAAGAGACCCAGTACTTC.